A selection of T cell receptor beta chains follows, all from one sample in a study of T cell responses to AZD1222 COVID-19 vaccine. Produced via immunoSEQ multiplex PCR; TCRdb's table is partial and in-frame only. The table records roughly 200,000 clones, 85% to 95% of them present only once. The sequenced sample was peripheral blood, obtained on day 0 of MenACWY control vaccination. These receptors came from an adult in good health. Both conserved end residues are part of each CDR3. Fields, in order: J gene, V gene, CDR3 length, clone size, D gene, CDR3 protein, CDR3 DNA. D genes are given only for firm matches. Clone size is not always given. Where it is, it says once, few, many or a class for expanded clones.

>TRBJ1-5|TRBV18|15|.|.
CASSPGAGGNQPQHF
TGTGCCAGCTCACCGGGAGCAGGGGGCAATCAGCCCCAGCATTTT
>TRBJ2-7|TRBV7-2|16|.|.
CASSPPHRGGRYEQYF
TGTGCCAGCAGCCCCCCGCATAGGGGGGGCAGATACGAGCAGTACTTC
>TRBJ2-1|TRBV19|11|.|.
CASGARDEQFF
TGTGCCAGCGGGGCCCGTGATGAGCAGTTCTTC
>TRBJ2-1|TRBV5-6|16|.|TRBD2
CASSFGTSGGAFEQFF
TGTGCCAGCAGCTTCGGGACTAGCGGGGGGGCCTTTGAGCAGTTCTTC
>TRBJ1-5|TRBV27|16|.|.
CASSPFGGHSNQPQHF
TGTGCCAGCAGCCCGTTCGGGGGGCATAGCAATCAGCCCCAGCATTTT
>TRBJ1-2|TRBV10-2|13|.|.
CASSDQGSGGYTF
TGCGCCAGCAGTGACCAGGGGTCGGGCGGCTACACCTTC
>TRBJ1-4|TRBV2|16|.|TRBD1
CASSRPGTGAHEKLFF
TGTGCCAGCAGTAGGCCGGGGACAGGGGCGCACGAAAAACTGTTTTTT
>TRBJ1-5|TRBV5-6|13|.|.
CASSLSNGQPQHF
TGTGCCAGCAGCTTGTCCAACGGGCAGCCCCAGCATTTT
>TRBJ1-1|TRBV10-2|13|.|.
CATRIFLEGEAFF
TGCGCCACCAGGATATTTCTGGAGGGGGAGGCTTTCTTT
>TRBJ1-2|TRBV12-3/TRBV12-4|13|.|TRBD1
CASISDRGYGYTF
TGTGCCAGCATCTCGGACAGGGGGTATGGCTACACCTTC
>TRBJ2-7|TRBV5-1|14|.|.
CASTSHSGSYEQYF
TGCGCCAGCACCTCCCACAGCGGCTCCTACGAGCAGTACTTC
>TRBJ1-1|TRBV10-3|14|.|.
CAISEPGTLVEAFF
TGTGCCATCAGTGAGCCCGGGACACTAGTTGAAGCTTTCTTT
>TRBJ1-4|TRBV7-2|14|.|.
CASSLDGRPEKLFF
TGTGCCAGCAGCTTAGATGGCAGGCCTGAAAAACTGTTTTTT
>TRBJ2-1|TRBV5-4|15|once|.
CASSLSSSSYNEQFF
TGTGCCAGCAGCTTGTCGTCGAGCTCCTACAATGAGCAGTTCTTC
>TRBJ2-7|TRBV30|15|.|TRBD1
CAWRQKGALPSGRYF
TGTGCCTGGAGGCAGAAGGGGGCTCTTCCGAGTGGACGGTACTTC
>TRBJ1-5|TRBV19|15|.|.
CASSILQELNQPQHF
TGTGCCAGTAGTATTTTACAGGAACTAAATCAGCCCCAGCATTTT
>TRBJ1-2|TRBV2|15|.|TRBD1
CASSARQGGNYGYTF
TGTGCCAGCAGTGCCCGACAGGGAGGAAACTATGGCTACACCTTC
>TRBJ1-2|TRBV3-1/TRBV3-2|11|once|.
CASGGNYGYTF
TGTGCCAGCGGGGGAAACTATGGCTACACCTTC
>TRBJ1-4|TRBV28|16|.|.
CASSFPGTTIYKKLFF
TGTGCCAGCAGTTTTCCCGGGACAACGATATATAAAAAACTGTTTTTT
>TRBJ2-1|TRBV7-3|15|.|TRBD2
CASSLLGGTYNEQFF
TGTGCCAGCAGCCTCTTGGGGGGGACCTACAATGAGCAGTTCTTC
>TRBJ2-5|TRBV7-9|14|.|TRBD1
CASSTWTGRETQYF
TGTGCCAGCAGCACCTGGACAGGGCGGGAGACCCAGTACTTC
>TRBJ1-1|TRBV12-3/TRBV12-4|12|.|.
CASTDETSSAFF
TGTGCCAGCACCGATGAGACCAGCAGTGCTTTCTTT
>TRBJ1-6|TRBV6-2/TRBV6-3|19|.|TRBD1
CASSYPPEAGGGYNSPLHF
TGTGCCAGCAGTTACCCCCCTGAGGCAGGGGGCGGCTATAATTCACCCCTCCACTTT
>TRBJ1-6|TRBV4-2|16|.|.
CASSQDPSSYNSPLHF
TGTGCCAGCAGCCAAGATCCGAGCTCCTATAATTCACCCCTCCACTTT
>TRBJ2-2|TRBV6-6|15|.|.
CASSYSSARTGELFF
TGTGCCAGCAGTTACTCGAGCGCCCGCACCGGGGAGCTGTTTTTT
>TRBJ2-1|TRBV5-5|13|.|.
CASRAGGGNEQFF
TGTGCCAGCAGGGCTGGGGGTGGCAATGAGCAGTTCTTC
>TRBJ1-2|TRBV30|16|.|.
CAWSERGTARGPGYTF
TGTGCCTGGAGCGAGCGAGGTACAGCCCGAGGTCCTGGCTACACCTTC
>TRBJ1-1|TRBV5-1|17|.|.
CASTPGGGTNMNTEAFF
TGCGCCAGCACCCCGGGAGGGGGGACAAACATGAACACTGAAGCTTTCTTT
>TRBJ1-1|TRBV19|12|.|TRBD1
CAGTGGDTEAFF
TGTGCCGGCACAGGGGGCGATACTGAAGCTTTCTTT
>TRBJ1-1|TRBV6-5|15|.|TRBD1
CASSYSPGGLTEAFF
TGTGCCAGCAGTTACTCTCCAGGGGGTTTAACTGAAGCTTTCTTT
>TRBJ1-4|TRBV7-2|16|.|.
CASSVRSRVTNEKLFF
TGTGCCAGCAGCGTCCGGTCCAGGGTAACTAATGAAAAACTGTTTTTT
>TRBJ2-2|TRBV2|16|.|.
CASSERGRLGTGELFF
TGTGCCAGCAGTGAACGGGGGCGCTTAGGTACCGGGGAGCTGTTTTTT
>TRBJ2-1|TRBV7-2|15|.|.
CASSFERSLLNEQFF
TGTGCCAGCAGCTTTGAACGGAGCCTTCTTAATGAGCAGTTCTTC
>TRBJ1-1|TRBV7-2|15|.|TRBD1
CASSPWDRGGTEAFF
TGTGCCAGCAGCCCCTGGGACAGGGGTGGCACTGAAGCTTTCTTT
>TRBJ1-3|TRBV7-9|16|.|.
CASSPYRSSTGNTIYF
TGTGCCAGCAGCCCCTATAGATCCAGTACTGGAAACACCATATATTTT
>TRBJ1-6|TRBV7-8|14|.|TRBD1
CASSLRGQNSPLHF
TGTGCCAGCAGCTTACGGGGACAGAATTCACCCCTCCACTTT
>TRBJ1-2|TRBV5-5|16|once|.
CASSFSPNRAFYGYTF
TGTGCCAGCAGCTTCTCCCCTAACAGGGCCTTCTATGGCTACACCTTC
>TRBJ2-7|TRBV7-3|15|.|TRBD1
CASSESPGTGFLQYF
TGTGCCAGCAGCGAGAGTCCCGGGACAGGGTTTTTGCAGTACTTC
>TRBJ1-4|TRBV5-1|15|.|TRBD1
CATSVQGWANEKLFF
TGCGCCACCTCGGTACAGGGGTGGGCTAATGAAAAACTGTTTTTT
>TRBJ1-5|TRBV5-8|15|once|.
CASSLIRGGNQPQHF
TGTGCCAGCAGCTTGATAAGAGGCGGCAATCAGCCCCAGCATTTT
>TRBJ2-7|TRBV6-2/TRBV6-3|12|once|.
CASSQHSYEQYF
TGTGCCAGCAGTCAGCACAGTTACGAGCAGTACTTC